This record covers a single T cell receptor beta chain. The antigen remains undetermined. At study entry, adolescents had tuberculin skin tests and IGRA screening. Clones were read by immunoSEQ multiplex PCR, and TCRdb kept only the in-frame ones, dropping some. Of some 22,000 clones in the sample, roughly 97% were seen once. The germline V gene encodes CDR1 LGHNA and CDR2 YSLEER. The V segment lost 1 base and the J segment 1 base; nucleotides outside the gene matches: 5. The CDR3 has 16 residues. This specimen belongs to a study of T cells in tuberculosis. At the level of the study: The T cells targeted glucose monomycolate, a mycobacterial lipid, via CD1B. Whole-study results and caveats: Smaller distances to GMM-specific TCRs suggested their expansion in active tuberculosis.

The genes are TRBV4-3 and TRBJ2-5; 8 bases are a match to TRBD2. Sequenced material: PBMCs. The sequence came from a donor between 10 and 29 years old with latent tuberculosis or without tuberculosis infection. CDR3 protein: CASSQAVGGGQETQYF. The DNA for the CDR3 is TGCGCCAGCAGCCAAGCGGTCGGGGGGGGCCAAGAGACCCAGTACTTC.